The rows below give T cell receptor beta chains drawn from one sample of a study of spatial heterogeneity in lung cancer. MiXCR was run by TCRdb on the 5' RACE reads, yielding one entry per CDR3 protein. The profile shows under 8,500 distinct CDR3 sequences, about 5% of them singletons. Sample: normal lung tissue next to the tumor, taken at surgery. Receptor source: a female donor with early-stage non-small cell lung cancer. CDR3s include the opening cysteine and the closing phenylalanine or tryptophan. D genes are given only for firm matches. Clone size appears in some rows only: once, few, many, or a class for an expanded clone.

D	J	V	size	CDR3	DNA
NA	TRBJ2-4	TRBV6-5	many	CATTGFKNIQYF	TGTGCCACCACAGGGTTTAAAAACATTCAGTACTTC
NA	TRBJ2-5	TRBV6-6	many	CASSYGRSLQETQYF	TGTGCCAGCAGTTACGGTCGCAGTTTGCAAGAGACCCAGTACTTC
NA	TRBJ1-5	TRBV28	medium-sized	CASSPLFGNQPQHF	TGTGCCAGCAGTCCGCTGTTCGGTAATCAGCCCCAGCATTTT
NA	TRBJ2-3	TRBV24-1	NA	CATSDGLGGDTQYF	TGTGCCACCAGTGATGGTTTGGGGGGAGATACGCAGTATTTT
NA	TRBJ1-1	TRBV2	few	CASSEAKGQTGNTEAFF	TGTGCCAGCAGTGAAGCCAAAGGACAAACAGGGAACACTGAAGCTTTCTTT
NA	TRBJ1-5	TRBV27	many	CASSPQGLNQPQHF	TGTGCCAGCAGCCCACAGGGTCTCAATCAGCCCCAGCATTTT
TRBD1	TRBJ2-7	TRBV20-1	many	CSARDPGQGASEQYF	TGCAGTGCTAGAGATCCGGGACAGGGGGCCTCCGAGCAGTACTTC
TRBD2	TRBJ2-1	TRBV20-1	many	CSAPGLATEQFF	TGCAGTGCCCCGGGACTAGCCACTGAGCAGTTCTTC
NA	TRBJ1-5	TRBV15	many	CATSPRRQVSNQPQHF	TGTGCCACCAGCCCGAGAAGACAGGTTAGCAATCAGCCCCAGCATTTT
NA	TRBJ2-7	TRBV27	NA	CASSSQETYEQYF	TGTGCCAGCAGTTCCCAGGAAACCTACGAGCAGTACTTC
TRBD2	TRBJ2-7	TRBV12-3/TRBV12-4	medium-sized	CASSSSGSSREQYF	TGTGCCAGCAGTTCAAGCGGGAGTTCTCGCGAGCAGTACTTC